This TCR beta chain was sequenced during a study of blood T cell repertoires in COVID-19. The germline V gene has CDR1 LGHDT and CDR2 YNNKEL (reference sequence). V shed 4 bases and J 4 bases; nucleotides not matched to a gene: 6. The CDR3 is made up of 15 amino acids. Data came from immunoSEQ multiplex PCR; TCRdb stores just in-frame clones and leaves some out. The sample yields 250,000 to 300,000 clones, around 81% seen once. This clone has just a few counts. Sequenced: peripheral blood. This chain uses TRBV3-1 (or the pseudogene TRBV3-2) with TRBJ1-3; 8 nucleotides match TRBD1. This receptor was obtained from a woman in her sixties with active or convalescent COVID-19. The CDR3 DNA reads TGTGCCAGCAGCCTCGGCAGGGGGCCGGGAAACACCATATATTTT. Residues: CASSLGRGPGNTIYF.